This T cell receptor (beta chain) emerged from a study of OX40 agonist ivuxolimab in advanced cancers. For the study at large: Patients' therapy was ivuxolimab, an antibody that acts as an agonist of OX40 (CD134). People who had prior anti-PD-1, anti-PD-L1 or anti-CTLA-4 therapy could take part, and approximately 43% had some. Overall study results and limits: Expanded clones were, on average, more numerous in CD8+ T cells than in CD4+. Dose levels from 0.1 to 3.0 mg/kg saw CD4+ and CD8+ blood T cells expand clonally by week 6.

Concerning this clone itself: The antigen is not known.

There are 14 residues in the CDR3. The germline V gene has CDR1 MNHNS and CDR2 SASEGT. The trim removed 8 bases at V and 2 bases at J, leaving 3 bases unmatched. The data were produced by immunoSEQ multiplex PCR, yet TCRdb's version contains in-frame clones alone and is incomplete. The repertoire holds around 53,000 clones, with approximately 84% as singletons. Sequenced here: CD4+ or CD8+ T cells sorted from blood, sampled in a trial of the OX40 agonist ivuxolimab. This TCR was sampled from an adult with an advanced solid tumor such as melanoma, head and neck, liver or kidney cancer. V usage is TRBV6-1 and J usage is TRBJ2-6; 7 nucleotides agree with TRBD1. CDR3 sequence: CASLDRAGANVLTF. CDR3 DNA: TGTGCCAGCCTTGACAGGGCTGGGGCCAACGTCCTGACTTTC.